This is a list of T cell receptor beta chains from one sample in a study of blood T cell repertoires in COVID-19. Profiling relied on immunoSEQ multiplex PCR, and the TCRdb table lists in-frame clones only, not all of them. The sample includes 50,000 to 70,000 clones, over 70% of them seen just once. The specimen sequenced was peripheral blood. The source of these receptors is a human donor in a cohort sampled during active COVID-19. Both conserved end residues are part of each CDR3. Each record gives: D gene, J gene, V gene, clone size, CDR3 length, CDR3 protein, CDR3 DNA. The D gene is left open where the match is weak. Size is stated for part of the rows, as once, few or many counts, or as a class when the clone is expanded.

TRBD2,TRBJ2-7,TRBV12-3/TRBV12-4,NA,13,CASSLKGGYEQYF,TGTGCCAGCAGTTTAAAGGGAGGGTACGAGCAGTACTTC
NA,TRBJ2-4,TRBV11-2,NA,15,CASSLGGLAKNIQYF,TGTGCCAGCAGCTTAGGCGGCCTAGCCAAAAACATTCAGTACTTC
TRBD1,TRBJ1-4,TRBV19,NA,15,CASSPDRALYEKLFF,TGTGCCAGTAGTCCAGACAGGGCACTCTATGAAAAACTGTTTTTT
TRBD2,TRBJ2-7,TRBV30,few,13,CAWSVAGGYEQYF,TGTGCCTGGAGTGTAGCGGGGGGATACGAGCAGTACTTC
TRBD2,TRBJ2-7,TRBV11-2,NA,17,CASSLNPTSGGFYEQYF,TGTGCCAGCAGCCTGAATCCGACTAGCGGGGGTTTCTACGAGCAGTACTTC
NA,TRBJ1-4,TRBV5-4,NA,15,CASSGGPSPNEKLFF,TGTGCCAGCAGCGGCGGGCCCTCTCCGAATGAAAAACTGTTTTTT
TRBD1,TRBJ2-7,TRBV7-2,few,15,CASSRRDSETYEQYF,TGTGCCAGCAGCCGCCGGGACAGCGAAACCTACGAGCAGTACTTC
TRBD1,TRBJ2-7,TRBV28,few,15,CASSDPRQGGYEQYF,TGTGCCAGCAGTGACCCCCGACAGGGGGGTTACGAGCAGTACTTC
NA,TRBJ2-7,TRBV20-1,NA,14,CSASLRGRPYEQYF,TGCAGTGCTAGTCTTAGAGGTAGGCCTTACGAGCAGTACTTC
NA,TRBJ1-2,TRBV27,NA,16,CASSPNVKARGYGYTF,TGTGCCAGCAGTCCCAACGTAAAGGCCCGGGGCTATGGCTACACCTTC
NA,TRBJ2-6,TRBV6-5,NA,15,CASSYVGAGANVLTF,TGTGCCAGCAGTTACGTGGGCGCTGGGGCCAACGTCCTGACTTTC
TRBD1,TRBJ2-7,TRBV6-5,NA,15,CASSLRQGKTYEQYF,TGTGCCAGCAGCCTTAGACAGGGGAAAACCTACGAGCAGTACTTC
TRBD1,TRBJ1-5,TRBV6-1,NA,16,CASSERTGLFNQPQHF,TGTGCCAGCAGTGAGCGGACAGGACTGTTCAATCAGCCCCAGCATTTT
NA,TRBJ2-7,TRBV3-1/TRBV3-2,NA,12,CASSLSPYEQYF,TGTGCCAGCAGCCTCTCCCCCTACGAGCAGTACTTC
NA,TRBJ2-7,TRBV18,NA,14,CASSAGVTWYEQYF,TGTGCCAGCTCAGCCGGGGTAACGTGGTACGAGCAGTACTTC
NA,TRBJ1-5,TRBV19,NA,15,CASSTGQGRNQPQHF,TGTGCCAGTAGTACGGGCCAGGGAAGGAATCAGCCCCAGCATTTT
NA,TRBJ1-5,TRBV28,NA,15,CASNGVEYSNQPQHF,TGTGCCAGCAACGGAGTAGAGTATAGCAATCAGCCCCAGCATTTT
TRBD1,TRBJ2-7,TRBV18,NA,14,CASSPPGQTYEQYF,TGTGCCAGCTCACCACCGGGACAGACCTACGAGCAGTACTTC